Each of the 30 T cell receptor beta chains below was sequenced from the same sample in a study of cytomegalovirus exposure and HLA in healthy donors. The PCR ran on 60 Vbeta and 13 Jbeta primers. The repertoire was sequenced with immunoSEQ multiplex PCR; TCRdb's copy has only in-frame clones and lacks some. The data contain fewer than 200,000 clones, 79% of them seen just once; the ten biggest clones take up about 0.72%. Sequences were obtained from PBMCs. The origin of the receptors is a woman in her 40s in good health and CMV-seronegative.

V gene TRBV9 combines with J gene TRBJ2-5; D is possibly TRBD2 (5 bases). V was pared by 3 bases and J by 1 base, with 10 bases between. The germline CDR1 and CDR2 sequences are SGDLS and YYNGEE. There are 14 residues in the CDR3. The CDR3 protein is CASSAASPQETQYF. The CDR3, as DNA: TGTGCCAGCAGCGCGGCTAGCCCCCAAGAGACCCAGTACTTC.

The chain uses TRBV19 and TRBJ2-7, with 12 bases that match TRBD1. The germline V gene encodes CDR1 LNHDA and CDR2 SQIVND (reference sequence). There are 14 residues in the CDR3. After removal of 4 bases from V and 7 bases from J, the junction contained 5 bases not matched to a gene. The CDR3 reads CASSTGTGGEEQYF. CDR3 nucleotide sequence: TGTGCCAGTAGTACCGGGACAGGGGGCGAGGAGCAGTACTTC.

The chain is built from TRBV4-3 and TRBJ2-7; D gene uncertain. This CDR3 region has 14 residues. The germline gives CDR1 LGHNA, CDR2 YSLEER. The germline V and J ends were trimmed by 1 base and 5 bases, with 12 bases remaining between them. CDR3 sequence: CASSQGATSDEQYF. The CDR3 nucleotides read TGCGCCAGCAGCCAAGGGGCCACCTCGGACGAGCAGTACTTC.

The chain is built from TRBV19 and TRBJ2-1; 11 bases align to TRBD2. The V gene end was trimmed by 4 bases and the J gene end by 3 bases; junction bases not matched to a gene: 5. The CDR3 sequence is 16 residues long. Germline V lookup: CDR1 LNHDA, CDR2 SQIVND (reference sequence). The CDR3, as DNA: TGTGCCAGTAGTACTGGGACTAGCGGTTACTACAATGAGCAGTTCTTC. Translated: CASSTGTSGYYNEQFF.

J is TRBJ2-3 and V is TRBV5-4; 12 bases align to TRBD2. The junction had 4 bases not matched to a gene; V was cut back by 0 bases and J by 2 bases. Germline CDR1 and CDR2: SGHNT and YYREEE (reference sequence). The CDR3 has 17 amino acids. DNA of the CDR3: TGTGCCAGCAGCTTGGGGTCTAGCGGGGGGGACACAGATACGCAGTATTTT. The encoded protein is CASSLGSSGGDTDTQYF.

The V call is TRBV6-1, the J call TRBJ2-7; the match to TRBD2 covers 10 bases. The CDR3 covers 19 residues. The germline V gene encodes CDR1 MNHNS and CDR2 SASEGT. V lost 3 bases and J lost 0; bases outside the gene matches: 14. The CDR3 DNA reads TGTGCCAGCAGTGAGAGAAGCGGGGGGGCCCTAAGTTCCTCCTACGAGCAGTACTTC. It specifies CASSERSGGALSSSYEQYF.

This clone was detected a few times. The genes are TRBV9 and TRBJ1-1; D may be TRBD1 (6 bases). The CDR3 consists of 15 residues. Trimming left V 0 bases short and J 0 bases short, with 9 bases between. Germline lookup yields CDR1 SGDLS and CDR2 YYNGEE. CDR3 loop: CASSVEGQVNTEAFF. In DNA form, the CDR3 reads TGTGCCAGCAGCGTAGAGGGACAAGTGAACACTGAAGCTTTCTTT.

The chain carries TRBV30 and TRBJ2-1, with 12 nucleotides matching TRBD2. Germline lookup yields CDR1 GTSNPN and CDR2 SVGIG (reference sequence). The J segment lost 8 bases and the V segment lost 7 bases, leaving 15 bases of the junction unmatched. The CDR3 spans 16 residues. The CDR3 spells CASTTSGGTIEDEQFF. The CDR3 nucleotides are TGTGCCTCCACCACTAGCGGGGGGACTATAGAGGATGAGCAGTTCTTC.

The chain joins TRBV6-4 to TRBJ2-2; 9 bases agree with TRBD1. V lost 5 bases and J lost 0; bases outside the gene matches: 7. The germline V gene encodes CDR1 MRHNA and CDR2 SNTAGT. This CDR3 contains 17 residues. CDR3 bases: TGTGCCAGCAGTCGCGCCGGGACAGGGCCGAACACCGGGGAGCTGTTTTTT. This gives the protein CASSRAGTGPNTGELFF.

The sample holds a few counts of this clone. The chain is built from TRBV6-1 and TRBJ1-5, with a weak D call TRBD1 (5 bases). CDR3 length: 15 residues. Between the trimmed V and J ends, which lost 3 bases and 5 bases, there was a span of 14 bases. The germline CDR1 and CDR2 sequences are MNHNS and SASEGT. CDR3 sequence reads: CASSEAGGDHQPQHF. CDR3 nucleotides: TGTGCCAGCAGTGAGGCGGGAGGGGACCATCAGCCCCAGCATTTT.

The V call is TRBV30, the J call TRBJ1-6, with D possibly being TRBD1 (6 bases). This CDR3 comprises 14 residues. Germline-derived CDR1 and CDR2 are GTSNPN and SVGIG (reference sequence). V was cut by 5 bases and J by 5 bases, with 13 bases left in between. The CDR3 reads CAWAQGINNSPLHF. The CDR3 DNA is TGTGCCTGGGCACAGGGAATTAATAATTCACCCCTCCACTTT.

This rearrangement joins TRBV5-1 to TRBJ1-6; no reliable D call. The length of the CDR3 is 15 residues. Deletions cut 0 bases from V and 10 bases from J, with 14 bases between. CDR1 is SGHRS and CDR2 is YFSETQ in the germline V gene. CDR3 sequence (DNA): TGCGCCAGCAGCTTGGCCGAGGAAGGTCGATCACCCCTCCACTTT. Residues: CASSLAEEGRSPLHF.

The CDR3 loop reads CASSYSSGSNQPQHF. The CDR3 nucleotides are TGTGCCAGCAGTTACTCATCAGGGTCAAATCAGCCCCAGCATTTT. V usage is TRBV6-6 and J usage is TRBJ1-5, with a possible D match to TRBD1 (5 bases). V lost 0 bases and J lost 4, with 10 bases in between. Germline V gives CDR1 MNHNY, CDR2 SVGAGI (reference sequence). The length of the CDR3 is 15 residues.

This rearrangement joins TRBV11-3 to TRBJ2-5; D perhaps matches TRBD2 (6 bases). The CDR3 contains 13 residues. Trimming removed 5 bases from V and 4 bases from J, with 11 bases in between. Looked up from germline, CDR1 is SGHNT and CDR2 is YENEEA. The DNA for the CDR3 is TGTGCCAGCAGCGGGACGCGGGGAGAGACCCAGTACTTC. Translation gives CASSGTRGETQYF.

The CDR3 region is CASRRGSNTDTQYF. In DNA, the CDR3 is TGTGCCAGCCGCCGGGGATCAAACACAGATACGCAGTATTTT. V and J are TRBV7-8 and TRBJ2-3; TRBD2 is a possible D gene (5 bases). Trimming pared 8 bases from V and 2 bases from J, leaving 14 bases between. The germline V gene encodes CDR1 SGHVS and CDR2 FQNEAQ. The CDR3 totals 14 residues.

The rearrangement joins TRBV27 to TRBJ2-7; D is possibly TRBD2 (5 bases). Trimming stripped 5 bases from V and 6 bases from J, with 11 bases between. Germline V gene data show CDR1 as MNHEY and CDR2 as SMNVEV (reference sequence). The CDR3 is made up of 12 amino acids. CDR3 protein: CASSRRGGEQYF. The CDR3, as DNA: TGTGCCAGCAGTCGACGGGGTGGCGAGCAGTACTTC.

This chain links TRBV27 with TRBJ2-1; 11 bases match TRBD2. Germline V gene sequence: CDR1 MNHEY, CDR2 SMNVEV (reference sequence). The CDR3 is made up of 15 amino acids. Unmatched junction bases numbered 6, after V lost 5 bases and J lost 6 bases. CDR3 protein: CASSRGLAGFNEQFF. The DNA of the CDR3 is TGTGCCAGCAGTCGCGGACTAGCGGGTTTCAATGAGCAGTTCTTC.

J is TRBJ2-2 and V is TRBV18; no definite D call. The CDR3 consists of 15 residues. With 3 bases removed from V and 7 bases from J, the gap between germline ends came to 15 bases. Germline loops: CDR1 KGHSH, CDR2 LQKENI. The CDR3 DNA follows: TGTGCCAGCTCACCGACATCCAGCAATGGCGGGGAGCTGTTTTTT. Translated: CASSPTSSNGGELFF.

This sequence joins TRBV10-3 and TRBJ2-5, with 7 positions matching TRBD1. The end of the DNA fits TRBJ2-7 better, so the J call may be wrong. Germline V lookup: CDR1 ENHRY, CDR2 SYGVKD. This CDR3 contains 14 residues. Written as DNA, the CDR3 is TGTGCCATCAGCGTGGACAGGAGCTCCTACGAGCAGTACTTC. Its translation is CAISVDRSSYEQYF.

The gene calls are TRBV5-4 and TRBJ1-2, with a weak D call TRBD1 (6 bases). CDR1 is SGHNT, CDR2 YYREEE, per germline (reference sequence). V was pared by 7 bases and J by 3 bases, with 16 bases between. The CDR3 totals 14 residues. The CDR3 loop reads CASRRGADHYGYTF. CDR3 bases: TGTGCCAGCCGCCGGGGGGCGGACCACTATGGCTACACCTTC. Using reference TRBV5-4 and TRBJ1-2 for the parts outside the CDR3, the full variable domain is ETGVTQSPTHLIKTRGQQVTLRCSSQSGHNTVSWYQQALGQGPQFIFQYYREEENGRGNFPPRFSGLQFPNYSSELNVNALELDDSALYLCASRRGADHYGYTFGSGTRLTVV.

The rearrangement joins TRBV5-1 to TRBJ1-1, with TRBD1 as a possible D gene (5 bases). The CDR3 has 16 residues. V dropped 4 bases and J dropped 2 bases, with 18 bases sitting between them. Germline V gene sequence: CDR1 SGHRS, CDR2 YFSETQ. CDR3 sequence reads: CASSPLGGAVNTEAFF. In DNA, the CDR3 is TGCGCCAGCAGCCCCCTGGGGGGAGCGGTAAACACTGAAGCTTTCTTT.

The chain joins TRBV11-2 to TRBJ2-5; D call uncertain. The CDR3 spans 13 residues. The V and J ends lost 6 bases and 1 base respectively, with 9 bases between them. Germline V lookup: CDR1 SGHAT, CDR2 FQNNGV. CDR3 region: CASRLTGQETQYF. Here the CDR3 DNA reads TGTGCCAGCAGACTGACGGGCCAAGAGACCCAGTACTTC.

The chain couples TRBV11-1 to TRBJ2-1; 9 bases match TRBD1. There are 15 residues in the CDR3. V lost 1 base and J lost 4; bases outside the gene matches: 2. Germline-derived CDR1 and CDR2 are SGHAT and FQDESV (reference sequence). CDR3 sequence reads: CASSLGDRAYNEQFF. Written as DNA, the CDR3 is TGTGCCAGCAGCTTAGGGGACAGGGCATACAATGAGCAGTTCTTC.

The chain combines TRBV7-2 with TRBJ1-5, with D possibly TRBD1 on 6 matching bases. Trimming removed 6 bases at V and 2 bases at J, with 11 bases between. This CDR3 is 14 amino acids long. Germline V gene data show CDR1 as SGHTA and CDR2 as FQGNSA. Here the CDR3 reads CASSRGGGNQPQHF. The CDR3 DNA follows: TGTGCCAGCAGTCGAGGGGGTGGCAATCAGCCCCAGCATTTT.

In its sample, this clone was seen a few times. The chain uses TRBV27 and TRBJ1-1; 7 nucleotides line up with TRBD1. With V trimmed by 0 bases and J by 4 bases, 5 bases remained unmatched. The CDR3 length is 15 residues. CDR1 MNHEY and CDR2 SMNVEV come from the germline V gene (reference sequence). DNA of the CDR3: TGTGCCAGCAGTTTATCGATACAGGGGAGCACTGAAGCTTTCTTT. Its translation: CASSLSIQGSTEAFF.

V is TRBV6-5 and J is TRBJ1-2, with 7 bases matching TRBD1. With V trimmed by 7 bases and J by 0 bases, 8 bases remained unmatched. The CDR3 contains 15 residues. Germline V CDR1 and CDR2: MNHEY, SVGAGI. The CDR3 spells CASTLEGASNYGYTF. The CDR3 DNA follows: TGTGCCAGCACCTTGGAGGGGGCGTCTAACTATGGCTACACCTTC.

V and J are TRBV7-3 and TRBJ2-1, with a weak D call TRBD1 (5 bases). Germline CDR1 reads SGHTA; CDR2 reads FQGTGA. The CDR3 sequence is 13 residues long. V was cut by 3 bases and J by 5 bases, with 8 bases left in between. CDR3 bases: TGTGCCAGCAGCTTGGGGCAGAACAATGAGCAGTTCTTC. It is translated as CASSLGQNNEQFF.

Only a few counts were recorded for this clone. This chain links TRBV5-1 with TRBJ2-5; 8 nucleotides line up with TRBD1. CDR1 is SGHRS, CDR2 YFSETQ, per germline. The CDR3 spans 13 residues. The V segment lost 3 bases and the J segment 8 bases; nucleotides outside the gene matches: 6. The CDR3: CASSSGQGDTQYF. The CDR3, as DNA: TGCGCCAGCAGCTCTGGACAGGGAGATACCCAGTACTTC.

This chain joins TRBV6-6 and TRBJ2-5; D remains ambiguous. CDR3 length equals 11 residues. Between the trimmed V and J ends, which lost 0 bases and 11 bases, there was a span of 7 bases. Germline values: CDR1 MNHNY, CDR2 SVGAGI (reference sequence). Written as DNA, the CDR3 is TGTGCCAGCAGTTACTCGAAAGAGCAGTACTTC. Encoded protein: CASSYSKEQYF.

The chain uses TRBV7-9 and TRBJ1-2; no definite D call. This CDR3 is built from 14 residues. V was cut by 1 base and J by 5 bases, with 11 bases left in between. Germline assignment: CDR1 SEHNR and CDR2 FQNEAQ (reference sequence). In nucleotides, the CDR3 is TGTGCCAGCAGCTTAGGGCGGCGGGGATATGGCTACACCTTC. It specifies CASSLGRRGYGYTF.